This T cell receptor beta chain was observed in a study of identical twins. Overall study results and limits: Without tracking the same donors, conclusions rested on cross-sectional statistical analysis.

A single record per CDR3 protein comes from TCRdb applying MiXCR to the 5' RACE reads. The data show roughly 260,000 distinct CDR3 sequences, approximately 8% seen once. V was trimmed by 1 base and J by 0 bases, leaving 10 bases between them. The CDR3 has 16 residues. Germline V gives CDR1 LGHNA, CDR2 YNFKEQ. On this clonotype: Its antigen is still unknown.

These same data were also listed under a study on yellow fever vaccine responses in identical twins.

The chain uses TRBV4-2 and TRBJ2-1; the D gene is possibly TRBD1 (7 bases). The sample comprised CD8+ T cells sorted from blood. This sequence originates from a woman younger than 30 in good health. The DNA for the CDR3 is TGTGCCAGCAGCCAAGGGGGGGACAGCTCCTACAATGAGCAGTTCTTC. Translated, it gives CASSQGGDSSYNEQFF.